The table lists the clone carrying this T cell receptor beta chain with many counts. This sample stems from a study of T-cell reconstitution after alpha-beta-depleted transplantation in children. Preparation of the TCRbeta library involved a method that used unique molecular identifiers. Using its own MiXCR run on the PCR reads, TCRdb lists one record per CDR3 protein. The table includes approximately 200,000 distinct CDR3 sequences, 5% to 7.5% detected once. This CDR3 is built from 16 residues. From germline, CDR1 is SGHTA and CDR2 FQGNSA. Trimming removed 2 bases at V and 7 bases at J, with 18 bases between.

The chain uses TRBV7-2 and TRBJ2-1; perhaps TRBD1 as D (5 bases). This clonotype was sampled from a girl less than two years old with combined immunodeficiency, due to receive a stem cell transplant. The specimen comprised PBMCs, sampled before TCRalphabeta/CD19-depleted stem cell transplant. This CDR3 is CASSLSLQDIRNEQFF. Here the CDR3 DNA reads TGTGCCAGCAGCTTATCCCTCCAGGACATTAGGAATGAGCAGTTCTTC.